What follows are 20 T cell receptor beta chains derived from one specimen sequenced in a study of PD-L1 blockade in urothelial cancer (dated by TCRdb to about 2017). To prepare the library, the immunoSEQ multiplex PCR assay was applied. The table was pulled from immuneACCESS by TCRdb, which kept in-frame rearrangements only. Such tables lose some clones; where checked, under half of the loss comes from unresolved V genes, and the rest has no known cause. The sample contains fewer than 55,000 clones, roughly 78% of them found a single time. 3% to 3.5% of the sample goes to the ten largest clones. The specimen was PBMCs, collected around atezolizumab (anti-PD-L1) treatment. These receptors were collected from a man aged 70-80 years with urothelial cancer.

This clone came up once. The V and J genes are TRBV19 and TRBJ1-1; D is possibly TRBD1 (5 bases). The V gene lost 4 bases and the J gene lost 2 bases, with 17 bases spanning the gap. This CDR3 contains 16 residues. Germline V gene sequence: CDR1 LNHDA, CDR2 SQIVND (reference sequence). CDR3 loop: CASSTGRPQGNTEAFF. The CDR3, as DNA: TGTGCCAGTAGTACAGGAAGACCGCAGGGAAACACTGAAGCTTTCTTT.

This chain uses TRBV9 with TRBJ2-3, with 14 positions matching TRBD2. This CDR3 region has 16 residues. Germline V CDR1 and CDR2: SGDLS, YYNGEE. After removal of 0 bases from V and 3 bases from J, the junction contained 0 bases not matched to a gene. CDR3 DNA: TGTGCCAGCAGCGTAGGACTAGCGGGAGGGACAGATACGCAGTATTTT. This codes for CASSVGLAGGTDTQYF.

V usage is TRBV7-6 and J usage is TRBJ2-1, with D perhaps TRBD2 (5 bases). The germline V gene has CDR1 SGHVS and CDR2 FNYEAQ. Trimming pared 5 bases from V and 0 bases from J, leaving 11 bases between. The CDR3 extends over 15 amino acids. This CDR3 is CASSHDYGSYNEQFF. DNA for the CDR3: TGTGCCAGCAGCCACGACTATGGCTCCTACAATGAGCAGTTCTTC.

As DNA, the CDR3 is TGTGCCTGGGCAGACACGGGCACAGATACGCAGTATTTT. This translates into CAWADTGTDTQYF. The chain joins TRBV30 to TRBJ2-3; D remains ambiguous. CDR3 size: 13 residues. Germline V CDR1 and CDR2: GTSNPN, SVGIG (reference sequence). The V end was cut by 5 bases, the J end by 1 base, with 10 bases between.

V is TRBV5-1 and J is TRBJ2-3, with 15 bases aligning to TRBD2. Germline V gene lookup returns CDR1 SGHRS and CDR2 YFSETQ. CDR3 size: 19 residues. V shed 3 bases, J shed 5 bases, and the junction held 13 bases outside the gene matches. The CDR3 nucleotides read TGCGCCAGCAGCTCCCCAACAGGGACTAGCGGGAGGAGTGGAGATACGCAGTATTTT. Translation: CASSSPTGTSGRSGDTQYF.

The chain couples TRBV19 to TRBJ2-4; D not certain. Trimming shortened V by 3 bases and J by 0 bases, and 15 bases separated the two germline ends. CDR1 and CDR2 (germline): LNHDA, SQIVND (reference sequence). The CDR3 has 17 residues. CDR3 amino acids: CASSIRRGALAKNIQYF. The CDR3 nucleotides are TGTGCCAGTAGTATTCGCCGCGGCGCGTTAGCCAAAAACATTCAGTACTTC. Looking up the rest from reference TRBV19 and TRBJ2-4 gives the full variable domain: DGGITQSPKYLFRKEGQNVTLSCEQNLNHDAMYWYRQDPGQGLRLIYYSQIVNDFQKGDIAEGYSVSREKKESFPLTVTSAQKNPTAFYLCASSIRRGALAKNIQYFGAGTRLSVL.

This sequence joins TRBV19 and TRBJ2-1; D is possibly TRBD1 (6 bases). V lost 1 base and J 4 bases, leaving 11 bases between the germline ends. This CDR3 region has 15 residues. The germline gives CDR1 LNHDA, CDR2 SQIVND (reference sequence). CDR3 sequence (DNA): TGTGCCAGTAGTATAGGTGGGGGCCGATACAATGAGCAGTTCTTC. It translates to CASSIGGGRYNEQFF.

The gene calls are TRBV5-4 and TRBJ1-2, with D unresolved. Trimming stripped 3 bases from V and 8 bases from J, with 14 bases between. This CDR3 comprises 13 residues. Germline lookup yields CDR1 SGHNT and CDR2 YYREEE (reference sequence). CDR3 protein: CASSSDGIGGYTF. In nucleotides, the CDR3 is TGTGCCAGCAGCTCGGACGGGATCGGGGGCTACACCTTC.

There are a few counts of this clone. This rearrangement joins TRBV7-9 to TRBJ2-2; TRBD1 matches 8 bases. There are 16 residues in the CDR3. V shed 4 bases, J shed 7 bases, and the junction held 11 bases outside the gene matches. Looked up from germline, CDR1 is SEHNR and CDR2 is FQNEAQ (reference sequence). CDR3 coding DNA: TGTGCCAGCAGCTCAAGGACAGGGAGAGGTGGCGGGGAGCTGTTTTTT. Its translation is CASSSRTGRGGGELFF.

The chain combines TRBV28 with TRBJ2-5; TRBD1 might be the D (6 bases). CDR1 is MDHEN, CDR2 SYDVKM, per germline. V shed 2 bases and J shed 7 bases, with 14 bases lying between them. CDR3 length: 14 residues. CDR3 sequence: CASSLPGAMGTQYF. The DNA for the CDR3 is TGTGCCAGCAGTTTACCAGGGGCCATGGGGACCCAGTACTTC.

The chain recombines TRBV9 with TRBJ1-1, with 9 bases fitting TRBD1. The trim removed 0 bases at V and 7 bases at J, leaving 7 bases unmatched. This CDR3 contains 15 residues. Germline-derived CDR1 and CDR2 are SGDLS and YYNGEE. CDR3 loop: CASSVGDRAYSEAFF. CDR3 in DNA: TGTGCCAGCAGCGTAGGGGACAGGGCCTACAGTGAAGCTTTCTTT.

The chain joins TRBV29-1 to TRBJ2-1, with TRBD2 matching over 8 bases. This CDR3 is built from 15 residues. The V and J ends lost 1 base and 9 bases, in that order; junction bases with no gene match: 11. Germline CDR1 SQVTM, CDR2 ANQGSEA. CDR3 sequence: CSVEVEMGLGVEQFF. The DNA of the CDR3 is TGCAGCGTTGAAGTGGAGATGGGACTAGGGGTTGAGCAGTTCTTC.

The DNA of the CDR3 is TGTGCCAGCAGTTACCCGTATAGCAATCAGCCCCAGCATTTT. Its protein is CASSYPYSNQPQHF. The J gene is TRBJ1-5, the V gene TRBV6-5; D is unresolved. The ends were cut back, 2 bases at V and 0 bases at J, with 5 bases in the middle. From germline, CDR1 is MNHEY and CDR2 SVGAGI. The CDR3 extends over 14 amino acids.

The rearrangement joins TRBV4-1 to TRBJ1-2; no clear D. The V and J ends lost 1 base and 0 bases respectively, with 6 bases between them. CDR3 length: 14 amino acids. Germline lookup yields CDR1 MGHRA and CDR2 YSYEKL. CDR3 nucleotides: TGCGCCAGCAGCCAAGGTACAGCTAACTATGGCTACACCTTC. It encodes CASSQGTANYGYTF.

The chain has TRBV6-1 and TRBJ1-2; a possible D gene is TRBD1 (6 bases). CDR3 size: 15 residues. CDR1 and CDR2 from the germline V gene are MNHNS and SASEGT. Trimming took 0 bases from V and 5 from J, leaving 13 bases between them. The CDR3 region has the DNA TGTGCCAGCAGTGAAGCGGGGCGGGGGCCGTATGGCTACACCTTC. Encoded protein: CASSEAGRGPYGYTF.

The V call is TRBV7-9, the J call TRBJ2-1, with D perhaps matching TRBD2 (6 bases). CDR1 is SEHNR, CDR2 FQNEAQ, per germline (reference sequence). The CDR3 runs 16 residues. Deletions cut 2 bases from V and 7 bases from J, with 18 bases between. CDR3 sequence reads: CASSLYGGQGRNEQFF. The CDR3 region has the DNA TGTGCCAGCAGCTTATATGGCGGGCAAGGGAGGAATGAGCAGTTCTTC.

CDR3 nucleotide sequence: TGTGCCAGCAGCTCCGACGGGGGGGCTAGCACAGATACGCAGTATTTT. This translates into CASSSDGGASTDTQYF. The chain links TRBV5-6 to TRBJ2-3; 8 nucleotides line up with TRBD2. Germline trimming cut 3 bases from V and 0 bases from J; bases unmatched to any gene: 6. CDR1 and CDR2 from the germline V gene are SGHDT and YYEEEE. The CDR3 covers 16 residues.

The count of this clone is one. This chain connects TRBV7-9 to TRBJ2-5, with D possibly matching TRBD1 (6 bases). Germline loops: CDR1 SEHNR, CDR2 FQNEAQ (reference sequence). Deletions cut 1 base from V and 5 bases from J, with 11 bases between. The CDR3 loop spans 14 amino acids. CDR3: CASSLVAGEETQYF. CDR3 nucleotide sequence: TGTGCCAGCAGCTTAGTGGCAGGGGAGGAGACCCAGTACTTC.

J is TRBJ1-1 and V is TRBV18, with D perhaps matching TRBD1 (5 bases). The CDR3 extends over 12 amino acids. V dropped 4 bases and J dropped 8 bases, with 11 bases sitting between them. Germline CDR1 reads KGHSH; CDR2 reads LQKENI. The CDR3 nucleotides read TGTGCCAGCTCACTCCAGACAGTCGAAGCTTTCTTT. It yields the protein CASSLQTVEAFF.

The chain is built from TRBV6-1 and TRBJ2-1, with 7 bases identical to TRBD2. The V and J ends lost 7 bases and 5 bases, in that order; junction bases with no gene match: 11. Germline values: CDR1 MNHNS, CDR2 SASEGT. The CDR3 is 15 residues long. The CDR3: CASTRDYRTNNEQFF. DNA of the CDR3: TGTGCCAGCACCCGGGACTACCGGACAAACAATGAGCAGTTCTTC.